Listed here are 13 T cell receptor beta chains from one sample, sequenced in a study of shared clonotypes between healthy human individuals. CD45RO-negative CD8 cells positively selected for CCR7 made up the naive population, which excluded terminally differentiated effector memory CD45RA+ cells. Repertoires were generated with immunoSEQ multiplex PCR, while TCRdb's copy carries only in-frame clones and drops some. This sample has hundreds of thousands of clones, with 90% to 95% found just once. Source material: naive CD8+ T cells sorted from blood. Receptors were obtained from a woman in her thirties in good health.

A remark on this clone: Sequence at one end of the junction differs from germline and may be a read error. This chain links TRBV19 with TRBJ2-5, with a tentative D call TRBD2 (6 bases). TRBJ2-7 explains the end of the DNA better; the J call may be wrong. CDR3 length: 12 amino acids. Germline CDR1 and CDR2: LNHDA and SQIVND (reference sequence). CDR3 loop: CASSSGSYEQYF. CDR3 bases: TGTGCCAGCAGTAGCGGCTCCTACGAGCAGTACTTC.

J is TRBJ2-3 and V is TRBV19; a possible D gene is TRBD2 (6 bases). V gave up 3 bases and J gave up 5 bases, with 12 bases separating them. The germline V gene encodes CDR1 LNHDA and CDR2 SQIVND (reference sequence). This CDR3 contains 14 residues. CDR3 protein: CASSIVIAVDTQYF. In nucleotides, the CDR3 is TGTGCCAGTAGTATTGTCATAGCGGTAGATACGCAGTATTTT.

The chain uses TRBV4-2 and TRBJ2-3; a weak D match, TRBD1 (5 bases). This CDR3 is 15 amino acids long. Trimming pared 2 bases from V and 2 bases from J, leaving 11 bases between. Looked up from germline, CDR1 is LGHNA and CDR2 is YNFKEQ. CDR3 coding DNA: TGTGCCAGCAGCCAATTCTCGGACATCACAGATACGCAGTATTTT. Its protein product is CASSQFSDITDTQYF.

About this clone itself: Other DNA variants within this sample encode the same CDR3. The chain combines TRBV28 with TRBJ1-5, with D perhaps TRBD1 (6 bases). The CDR3 is 14 residues long. CDR1 MDHEN and CDR2 SYDVKM come from the germline V gene. V lost 6 bases to trimming and J lost 2 bases, with 11 bases between them. Written as DNA, the CDR3 is TGTGCCAGCAGCCCCCCAGGGGGCAATCAGCCCCAGCATTTT. This sequence encodes CASSPPGGNQPQHF.

The chain links TRBV27 to TRBJ2-7, with 9 bases fitting TRBD1. V dropped 10 bases and J dropped 0; count of bases not matched to a gene: 13. CDR1 is MNHEY, CDR2 SMNVEV, per germline (reference sequence). The CDR3 covers 16 residues. The CDR3 reads CATGTGKFLSSYEQYF. The DNA of the CDR3 is TGTGCCACCGGGACAGGGAAGTTTCTATCCTCCTACGAGCAGTACTTC.

This clone came up once. The gene calls are TRBV7-8 and TRBJ2-1; 10 bases fit TRBD2. The CDR3 is made up of 18 amino acids. Germline lookup yields CDR1 SGHVS and CDR2 FQNEAQ. The V and J ends lost 5 bases and 0 bases, in that order; junction bases with no gene match: 10. The CDR3 region has the DNA TGTGCCAGCAGCCTACGTGTGGGACTAGCGAGCTCCTACAATGAGCAGTTCTTC. Protein product: CASSLRVGLASSYNEQFF.

The chain combines TRBV28 with TRBJ1-5; D remains unclear. Trimming removed 3 bases from V and 7 bases from J, with 10 bases in between. CDR1 and CDR2 from the germline V gene are MDHEN and SYDVKM. This CDR3 is built from 13 residues. In DNA form, the CDR3 reads TGTGCCAGCAGTTTGCCCGGCCCACAGCCCCAGCATTTT. Its protein is CASSLPGPQPQHF.

The chain combines TRBV27 with TRBJ2-6; the D gene is possibly TRBD2 (5 bases). The germline V gene has CDR1 MNHEY and CDR2 SMNVEV (reference sequence). Trimming removed 4 bases from V and 7 bases from J, with 11 bases in between. The CDR3 has 14 amino acids. CDR3 amino acids: CASSSPGFANVLTF. The CDR3, as DNA: TGTGCCAGCAGTTCCCCGGGATTCGCCAACGTCCTGACTTTC.

This sequence joins TRBV7-9 and TRBJ2-7, with TRBD2 as a possible D gene (5 bases). The CDR3 extends over 13 amino acids. V was pared by 4 bases and J by 2 bases, with 9 bases between. From germline, CDR1 is SEHNR and CDR2 FQNEAQ (reference sequence). The CDR3 spells CASSSTRTYEQYF. The CDR3 DNA follows: TGTGCCAGCAGCTCAACTAGAACCTACGAGCAGTACTTC.

The chain has TRBV7-9 and TRBJ2-1; D is uncertain. Germline V gene sequence: CDR1 SEHNR, CDR2 FQNEAQ (reference sequence). The CDR3 runs to 13 residues. V lost 5 bases and J 9 bases, leaving 14 bases between the germline ends. DNA of the CDR3: TGTGCCAGCAGCCTCACTTCCCCCGCTGAGCAGTTCTTC. Translating gives CASSLTSPAEQFF.

The gene calls are TRBV2 and TRBJ1-2; possible D gene TRBD1, 6 bases. CDR1 and CDR2 (germline): SNHLY, FYNNEI. Deletions cut 5 bases from V and 2 bases from J, with 15 bases between. The CDR3 is 15 amino acids. Written as DNA, the CDR3 is TGTGCCAGCAGTCCACACCAGACAGGCAACTATGGCTACACCTTC. Translating gives CASSPHQTGNYGYTF. Variable domain in full (rest from reference TRBV2 and TRBJ1-2): EPEVTQTPSHQVTQMGQEVILRCVPISNHLYFYWYRQILGQKVEFLVSFYNNEISEKSEIFDDQFSVERPDGSNFTLKIRSTKLEDSAMYFCASSPHQTGNYGYTFGSGTRLTVV.

This rearrangement joins TRBV6-6 to TRBJ2-7; maybe TRBD2 (6 bases). CDR1 MNHNY and CDR2 SVGAGI come from the germline V gene (reference sequence). Trimming pared 5 bases from V and 2 bases from J, leaving 13 bases between. The CDR3 runs 14 residues. CDR3 amino acids: CASSPGLATYEQYF. Written as DNA, the CDR3 is TGTGCCAGCAGTCCGGGACTTGCTACCTACGAGCAGTACTTC.

Remarks on this clone: This CDR3 is also generated by other DNA sequences in the sample. J is TRBJ2-7 and V is TRBV6-1; 8 bases map to TRBD2. Trimming cost V 1 base and J 4 bases; bases outside gene matches: 3. This CDR3 is built from 14 residues. Germline lookup yields CDR1 MNHNS and CDR2 SASEGT. The CDR3 reads CASSEGTGGYEQYF. DNA for the CDR3: TGTGCCAGCAGTGAAGGTACGGGGGGGTACGAGCAGTACTTC.